The 29 T cell receptor beta chains in this list originate from one sample, sequenced in a study of T cell responses to AZD1222 COVID-19 vaccine. TCRdb keeps only in-frame clones here, not all; method: immunoSEQ multiplex PCR. The data contain around 200,000 clones, roughly 88% of them singletons. Material: peripheral blood, obtained on day 0 of AZD1222 vaccination. The receptors stem from an adult in good health.

The chain links TRBV7-2 to TRBJ2-1; 7 bases are shared with TRBD2. The CDR3 runs to 15 residues. V shed 2 bases, J shed 7 bases, and the junction held 8 bases outside the gene matches. Germline assignment: CDR1 SGHTA and CDR2 FQGNSA. The CDR3 protein is CASSLLGGDVNEQFF. CDR3 nucleotides: TGTGCCAGCAGCTTATTGGGGGGGGACGTGAATGAGCAGTTCTTC.

This chain links TRBV7-2 with TRBJ2-3; the match to TRBD2 covers 11 bases. This CDR3 comprises 15 residues. The V and J ends lost 10 bases and 2 bases, in that order; junction bases with no gene match: 8. Germline V gene data show CDR1 as SGHTA and CDR2 as FQGNSA. CDR3 loop: CAIQTSGGTTDTQYF. Here the CDR3 DNA reads TGTGCCATCCAAACTAGCGGGGGCACCACAGATACGCAGTATTTT.

The chain carries TRBV27 and TRBJ2-7, with 8 bases aligning to TRBD2. This CDR3 spans 16 amino acids. Germline V lookup: CDR1 MNHEY, CDR2 SMNVEV (reference sequence). J lost 0 bases, V lost 6 bases, and 10 bases had no gene match. Here the CDR3 reads CASSPSWRGASYEQYF. In DNA, the CDR3 is TGTGCCAGCAGCCCCTCTTGGCGGGGGGCCTCCTACGAGCAGTACTTC.

The chain combines TRBV7-9 with TRBJ1-5; no clear D. The CDR3 has 14 amino acids. Germline V gene lookup returns CDR1 SEHNR and CDR2 FQNEAQ (reference sequence). Trimming took 3 bases from V and 5 from J, leaving 11 bases between them. The CDR3 nucleotides read TGTGCCAGCAGCTTCCTCGGGCGGGATCAGCCCCAGCATTTT. This encodes CASSFLGRDQPQHF.

The genes are TRBV15 and TRBJ1-2; no clear D. This CDR3 contains 15 residues. Germline-derived CDR1 and CDR2 are LNHNV and YYDKDF (reference sequence). Trimming left V 5 bases short and J 2 bases short, with 15 bases between. The CDR3 region is CATSPEGRRNYGYTF. CDR3 sequence (DNA): TGTGCCACCAGCCCCGAGGGCAGGAGAAACTATGGCTACACCTTC.

For this clone: The sample carries other DNA sequences with the same CDR3. The chain is built from TRBV7-9 and TRBJ1-1, with D uncertain. The CDR3 extends over 14 amino acids. The germline V gene has CDR1 SEHNR and CDR2 FQNEAQ (reference sequence). V lost 4 bases and J lost 1, with 10 bases in between. The CDR3 loop is CASSSRPENTEAFF. In DNA, the CDR3 is TGTGCCAGCAGCTCCCGACCGGAGAACACTGAAGCTTTCTTT.

This clone was seen once. The chain uses TRBV2 and TRBJ1-2, with D perhaps matching TRBD1 (5 bases). CDR1 is SNHLY and CDR2 is FYNNEI in the germline V gene. Deletions cut 7 bases from V and 4 bases from J, with 19 bases between. This CDR3 spans 15 amino acids. The CDR3 loop is CASTGAASGFYGYTF. The DNA of the CDR3 is TGTGCCAGCACCGGGGCCGCCTCGGGGTTCTATGGCTACACCTTC. Variable domain in full (rest from reference TRBV2 and TRBJ1-2): EPEVTQTPSHQVTQMGQEVILRCVPISNHLYFYWYRQILGQKVEFLVSFYNNEISEKSEIFDDQFSVERPDGSNFTLKIRSTKLEDSAMYFCASTGAASGFYGYTFGSGTRLTVV.

J is TRBJ1-1 and V is TRBV12-3 or TRBV12-4; D call uncertain. Deletions cut 5 bases from V and 7 bases from J, with 8 bases between. The CDR3 runs to 11 residues. The CDR3, as DNA: TGTGCCAGCAGTCCTCGTTTTGAAGCTTTCTTT. This gives the protein CASSPRFEAFF.

The chain recombines TRBV5-4 with TRBJ2-3; the D gene is possibly TRBD1 (7 bases). This CDR3 contains 13 residues. Looked up from germline, CDR1 is SGHNT and CDR2 is YYREEE (reference sequence). Trimming cost V 2 bases and J 8 bases, with 12 bases left between them. The CDR3 loop is CASSFLEGATQYF. The CDR3 bases are TGTGCCAGCAGCTTCCTGGAGGGGGCTACGCAGTATTTT.

This rearrangement joins TRBV11-2 to TRBJ2-5, with D uncertain. This CDR3 region has 13 residues. The V end lost 6 bases, the J end lost 3 bases, and 11 bases lay between the germline ends. Germline lookup yields CDR1 SGHAT and CDR2 FQNNGV. The CDR3, as DNA: TGTGCCAGCAGGGATCTGCGAAAAGAGACCCAGTACTTC. It yields the protein CASRDLRKETQYF.

V is TRBV4-3 and J is TRBJ1-1; D remains unclear. The V end lost 0 bases, the J end lost 0 bases, and 8 bases lay between the germline ends. This CDR3 spans 15 amino acids. Germline V gives CDR1 LGHNA, CDR2 YSLEER. The CDR3 coding sequence is TGCGCCAGCAGCCAAGATCGTGCTATGAACACTGAAGCTTTCTTT. Its translation: CASSQDRAMNTEAFF.

A single count supports this clone. This sequence joins TRBV6-1 and TRBJ2-5; the D gene is possibly TRBD1 (6 bases). Trimming took 6 bases from V and 5 from J, leaving 10 bases between them. This CDR3 region has 12 residues. The V gene's germline CDR1 is MNHNS and CDR2 SASEGT. The CDR3 loop is CASRRTDETQYF. The CDR3 DNA reads as TGTGCCAGCAGGAGGACAGACGAGACCCAGTACTTC.

The V and J genes are TRBV19 and TRBJ2-4, with D perhaps being TRBD1 or TRBD2 (5 bases each). Germline loops: CDR1 LNHDA, CDR2 SQIVND (reference sequence). CDR3 length: 16 amino acids. V shed 0 bases and J shed 3 bases, with 12 bases lying between them. CDR3 DNA: TGTGCCAGTAGTATAGATCGGGGTAGGGGCAAAAACATTCAGTACTTC. Its protein is CASSIDRGRGKNIQYF.

Note on this clone: This same CDR3 is encoded by further DNA sequences in the sample. This chain uses TRBV12-3 or TRBV12-4 with TRBJ1-3; D gene ambiguous. V lost 3 bases to trimming and J lost 3 bases, with 6 bases between them. The CDR3 runs 13 residues. Written as DNA, the CDR3 is TGTGCCAGCAGTTTCGCAATTGGAAACACCATATATTTT. Amino acids: CASSFAIGNTIYF.

A few counts support this clone. The V call is TRBV7-9, the J call TRBJ1-2, with D unresolved. The germline V gene encodes CDR1 SEHNR and CDR2 FQNEAQ (reference sequence). The V and J ends lost 1 base and 4 bases respectively, with 7 bases between them. The CDR3 has 13 residues. CDR3 residues: CASSLDGPYGYTF. The CDR3 bases are TGTGCCAGCAGCTTAGACGGCCCCTATGGCTACACCTTC.

J is TRBJ1-2 and V is TRBV14; no firm D call. Germline-derived CDR1 and CDR2 are SGHDN and FVKESK. The ends were cut back, 0 bases at V and 4 bases at J, with 12 bases in the middle. The CDR3 totals 15 residues. Here the CDR3 DNA reads TGTGCCAGCAGCCAAGATCCCGTCCGGAGCTATGGCTACACCTTC. The encoded protein is CASSQDPVRSYGYTF.

This clone was detected only once. J is TRBJ2-5 and V is TRBV28, with 15 bases lining up with TRBD2. Germline lookup yields CDR1 MDHEN and CDR2 SYDVKM. The CDR3 runs to 17 residues. The V gene end was trimmed by 2 bases and the J gene end by 5 bases; junction bases not matched to a gene: 6. The CDR3 DNA reads as TGTGCCAGCAGTTTAGGGACTAGCGGGGGGTTGGTTGAGACCCAGTACTTC. Amino acids: CASSLGTSGGLVETQYF.

The chain is built from TRBV12-3 or TRBV12-4 and TRBJ1-2; possibly TRBD1 for D (5 bases). V lost 1 base to trimming and J lost 7 bases, with 10 bases between them. The CDR3 length is 13 residues. CDR3 in DNA: TGTGCCAGCAGTTTAGGCTCAGGGCTTGGCTACACCTTC. Translating it yields CASSLGSGLGYTF.

This clone was observed a handful of times. The chain combines TRBV4-2 with TRBJ1-5; possible D gene TRBD1, 5 bases. Germline assignment: CDR1 LGHNA and CDR2 YNFKEQ. The CDR3 has 15 amino acids. V shed 4 bases and J shed 1 base, with 11 bases lying between them. The CDR3 DNA reads as TGTGCCAGCAGCCGAGAACAGGTGAGCAATCAGCCCCAGCATTTT. Its translation is CASSREQVSNQPQHF.

The chain combines TRBV6-4 with TRBJ2-2; D perhaps matches TRBD1 (6 bases). Between the trimmed V and J ends, which lost 5 bases and 6 bases, there was a span of 13 bases. The CDR3 has 14 amino acids. Germline values: CDR1 MRHNA, CDR2 SNTAGT. For the CDR3, the DNA is TGTGCCAGCAGTACGGACAGTTCCTCCGGGGAGCTGTTTTTT. It codes for CASSTDSSSGELFF.

The sample holds one count of this clone. This chain links TRBV6-1 with TRBJ1-3; 9 bases line up with TRBD1. The V and J ends lost 1 base and 6 bases, in that order; junction bases with no gene match: 7. The CDR3 totals 16 residues. The V gene's germline CDR1 is MNHNS and CDR2 SASEGT. The CDR3 loop is CASSEVQGQGTNTIYF. For the CDR3, the DNA is TGTGCCAGCAGTGAAGTCCAGGGACAGGGAACAAACACCATATATTTT.

This clone appeared a few times. The rearrangement uses TRBV13 and TRBJ1-6; D is unclear. Germline V lookup: CDR1 PRHDT, CDR2 FYEKMQ (reference sequence). V shed 5 bases and J shed 1 base, with 12 bases lying between them. There are 16 residues in the CDR3. Here the CDR3 reads CASSQEGQSYNSPLHF. The CDR3, as DNA: TGTGCCAGCAGCCAAGAGGGTCAATCCTATAATTCACCCCTCCACTTT.

The rearrangement joins TRBV12-3 or TRBV12-4 to TRBJ1-5, with a weak D call TRBD1 (5 bases). Trimming removed 6 bases from V and 9 bases from J, with 12 bases in between. The length of the CDR3 is 12 residues. The CDR3 spells CASRPGTGPQHF. In DNA form, the CDR3 reads TGTGCCAGCAGACCCGGGACCGGGCCCCAGCATTTT.

V is TRBV5-1 and J is TRBJ1-4, with 9 bases fitting TRBD1. Germline trimming cut 4 bases from V and 5 bases from J; bases unmatched to any gene: 6. The CDR3 has 15 residues. Germline V gene lookup returns CDR1 SGHRS and CDR2 YFSETQ. CDR3 amino acids: CASSLQDRGNEKLFF. The CDR3 bases are TGCGCCAGCAGCCTTCAAGACAGGGGGAATGAAAAACTGTTTTTT.

The chain combines TRBV28 with TRBJ2-7; D is ambiguous. Germline lookup yields CDR1 MDHEN and CDR2 SYDVKM. The CDR3 consists of 13 residues. V was clipped by 6 bases and J by 5 bases, with 14 bases between them. The CDR3, as DNA: TGTGCCAGCAGCTCGTGGCCCCTCGACGAGCAGTACTTC. This translates into CASSSWPLDEQYF. The full variable domain, completed using reference TRBV28 and TRBJ2-7, is DVKVTQSSRYLVKRTGEKVFLECVQDMDHENMFWYRQDPGLGLRLIYFSYDVKMKEKGDIPEGYSVSREKKERFSLILESASTNQTSMYLCASSSWPLDEQYFGPGTRLTVT.

This clone turned up a few times. This sequence joins TRBV6-5 and TRBJ2-6; D is unclear. CDR1 is MNHEY and CDR2 is SVGAGI in the germline V gene. The V and J ends lost 7 bases and 0 bases respectively, with 7 bases between them. The length of the CDR3 is 14 residues. The CDR3 coding sequence is TGTGCCAGCATTGGAAGCTCTGGGGCCAACGTCCTGACTTTC. Protein: CASIGSSGANVLTF.

The V call is TRBV29-1, the J call TRBJ2-3; TRBD2 aligns across 12 bases. The ends lost 6 bases at V and 0 bases at J; junction bases unmatched: 10. This CDR3 has 17 amino acids. In germline, CDR1 is SQVTM, CDR2 ANQGSEA. CDR3 bases: TGCAGCGTCGGAGGACTAGCGGGGAGAGGGAGCACAGATACGCAGTATTTT. Translating gives CSVGGLAGRGSTDTQYF.

The chain carries TRBV5-8 and TRBJ2-1; 15 bases map to TRBD2. The CDR3 is made up of 19 amino acids. V lost 5 bases and J lost 0; bases outside the gene matches: 9. Germline values: CDR1 SGHTS, CDR2 YDEGEE. The CDR3 is CASRGTGLAGGSSYNEQFF. Written as DNA, the CDR3 is TGTGCCAGCAGAGGAACGGGACTAGCGGGGGGAAGCTCCTACAATGAGCAGTTCTTC. The variable domain in full, completed from reference TRBV5-8 and TRBJ2-1, reads EAGVTQSPTHLIKTRGQQATLRCSPISGHTSVYWYQQALGLGLQFLLWYDEGEERNRGNFPPRFSGRQFPNYSSELNVNALELEDSALYLCASRGTGLAGGSSYNEQFFGPGTRLTVL.

This chain links TRBV7-3 with TRBJ2-1; D unresolved. V lost 5 bases and J lost 8, with 10 bases in between. CDR3 length: 12 residues. Germline-derived CDR1 and CDR2 are SGHTA and FQGTGA. CDR3 nucleotides: TGTGCCAGCAGCCTAGACTCCCATGAGCAGTTCTTC. Its protein is CASSLDSHEQFF.